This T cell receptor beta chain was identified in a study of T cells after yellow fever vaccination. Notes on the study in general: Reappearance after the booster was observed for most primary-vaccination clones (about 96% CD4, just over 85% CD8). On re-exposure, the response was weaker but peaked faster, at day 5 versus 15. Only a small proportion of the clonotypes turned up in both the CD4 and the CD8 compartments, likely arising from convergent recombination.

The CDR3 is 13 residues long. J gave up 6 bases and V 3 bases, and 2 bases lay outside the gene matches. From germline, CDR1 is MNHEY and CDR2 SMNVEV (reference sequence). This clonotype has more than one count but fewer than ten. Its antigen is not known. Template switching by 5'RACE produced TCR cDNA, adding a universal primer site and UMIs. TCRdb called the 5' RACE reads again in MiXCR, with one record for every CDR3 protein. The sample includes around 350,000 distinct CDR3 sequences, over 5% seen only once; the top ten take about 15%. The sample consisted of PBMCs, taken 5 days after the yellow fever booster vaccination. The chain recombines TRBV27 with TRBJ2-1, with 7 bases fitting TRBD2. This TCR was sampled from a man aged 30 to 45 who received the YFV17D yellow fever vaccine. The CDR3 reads CASSFSGTNEQFF. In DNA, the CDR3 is TGTGCCAGCAGTTTCAGCGGGACCAATGAGCAGTTCTTC.